Listed below are T cell receptor beta chains from one sample, sequenced in a study of blood T cells in healthy people across ages. From the 5' RACE reads, TCRdb called clonotypes with MiXCR, one entry per CDR3 protein. Of about 1,500,000 distinct CDR3 sequences listed, 35% to 45% are singletons. The sample comprised blood. The origin of the receptors is a woman under 30 in good health. Both conserved end residues are part of each CDR3. The D gene is left open where the match is weak. Where a row states a size, it is once, few, many or the class of an expanded clone; other rows omit it.

cdr3_aa: CSASVSSNTGELFF
cdr3_nt: TGCAGTGCTAGTGTTAGTTCAAACACCGGGGAGCTGTTTTTT
v_call: TRBV20-1
clone_size: -
d_call: -
cdr3_length: 14
j_call: TRBJ2-2

cdr3_aa: CASSLGTVVKNTEAFF
cdr3_nt: TGCGCCAGCAGCCTTGGGACAGTTGTAAAGAACACTGAAGCTTTCTTT
v_call: TRBV5-1
clone_size: -
d_call: TRBD1
cdr3_length: 16
j_call: TRBJ1-1

cdr3_aa: CASSPFQGTQIPNTEAFF
cdr3_nt: TGTGCCAGCAGCCCCTTCCAGGGGACGCAGATACCGAACACTGAAGCTTTCTTT
v_call: TRBV7-9
clone_size: -
d_call: -
cdr3_length: 18
j_call: TRBJ1-1

cdr3_aa: CASSPPVTDTQYF
cdr3_nt: TGTGCCAGCAGCCCCCCGGTCACAGATACGCAGTATTTT
v_call: TRBV7-9
clone_size: few
d_call: -
cdr3_length: 13
j_call: TRBJ2-3

cdr3_aa: CASSKAPREEDEQYF
cdr3_nt: TGTGCCAGCAGCAAAGCCCCCAGGGAAGAGGACGAGCAGTACTTC
v_call: TRBV21-1
clone_size: -
d_call: -
cdr3_length: 15
j_call: TRBJ2-7

cdr3_aa: CASAKAAGEYNEQYF
cdr3_nt: TGTGCTAGTGCCAAGGCGGCAGGGGAATACAATGAGCAGTACTTC
v_call: TRBV12-5
clone_size: -
d_call: -
cdr3_length: 15
j_call: TRBJ2-4

cdr3_aa: CASSQTGFYEQYF
cdr3_nt: TGCGCCAGCAGCCAGACAGGGTTCTACGAGCAGTACTTC
v_call: TRBV12-3/TRBV12-4
clone_size: many
d_call: TRBD1
cdr3_length: 13
j_call: TRBJ2-7

cdr3_aa: CASSVAGTYEQYF
cdr3_nt: TGCGCCAGCAGTGTGGCTGGTACCTACGAGCAGTACTTC
v_call: TRBV10-2
clone_size: many
d_call: -
cdr3_length: 13
j_call: TRBJ2-7

cdr3_aa: CATSRASGDIPPPNTQYF
cdr3_nt: TGTGCCACCAGCAGAGCTAGCGGGGACATACCTCCCCCAAATACGCAGTATTTT
v_call: TRBV15
clone_size: -
d_call: TRBD2
cdr3_length: 18
j_call: TRBJ2-3

cdr3_aa: CASSATGAANYGYTF
cdr3_nt: TGTGCCAGCAGTGCGACAGGGGCAGCTAACTATGGCTACACCTTC
v_call: TRBV6-1
clone_size: few
d_call: TRBD1
cdr3_length: 15
j_call: TRBJ1-2

cdr3_aa: CASSSGLAGTSGANVLTF
cdr3_nt: TGTGCCAGCAGCTCGGGACTAGCGGGTACCTCTGGGGCCAACGTCCTGACTTTC
v_call: TRBV7-7
clone_size: few
d_call: TRBD2
cdr3_length: 18
j_call: TRBJ2-6

cdr3_aa: CASHMGSYNEQYF
cdr3_nt: TGCGCCAGCCACATGGGGTCCTACAATGAGCAGTACTTC
v_call: TRBV5-1
clone_size: -
d_call: -
cdr3_length: 13
j_call: TRBJ2-5

cdr3_aa: CSAATGEVLGYTF
cdr3_nt: TGCAGCGCCGCGACAGGGGAAGTTCTCGGCTACACCTTC
v_call: TRBV29-1
clone_size: -
d_call: TRBD1
cdr3_length: 13
j_call: TRBJ1-2

cdr3_aa: CASSSGQAFPYEQYF
cdr3_nt: TGCGCCAGCAGCTCCGGACAGGCCTTCCCCTACGAGCAGTACTTC
v_call: TRBV5-1
clone_size: -
d_call: TRBD1
cdr3_length: 15
j_call: TRBJ2-7

cdr3_aa: CASSASEGNEQFF
cdr3_nt: TGTGCCAGCAGTGCGTCGGAGGGCAATGAGCAGTTCTTC
v_call: TRBV12-3/TRBV12-4
clone_size: few
d_call: -
cdr3_length: 13
j_call: TRBJ2-1

cdr3_aa: CSARGPGISNEKLFF
cdr3_nt: TGCAGTGCTAGGGGCCCCGGGATCTCTAATGAAAAACTGTTTTTT
v_call: TRBV20-1
clone_size: -
d_call: -
cdr3_length: 15
j_call: TRBJ1-4

cdr3_aa: CASSLGGFSLYEQYF
cdr3_nt: TGTGCCAGCAGTTTAGGAGGGTTCAGCCTCTACGAGCAGTACTTC
v_call: TRBV28
clone_size: -
d_call: -
cdr3_length: 15
j_call: TRBJ2-7

cdr3_aa: CASSDGREGYTF
cdr3_nt: TGTGCCAGCAGTGACGGCCGGGAAGGCTACACCTTC
v_call: TRBV2
clone_size: few
d_call: -
cdr3_length: 12
j_call: TRBJ1-2

cdr3_aa: CALTTASNQPQHF
cdr3_nt: TGTGCCTTGACTACAGCCAGCAATCAGCCCCAGCATTTT
v_call: TRBV30
clone_size: -
d_call: -
cdr3_length: 13
j_call: TRBJ1-5

cdr3_aa: CASRQGANEQYF
cdr3_nt: TGTGCCAGCAGACAGGGAGCCAATGAGCAGTACTTC
v_call: TRBV6-5
clone_size: -
d_call: -
cdr3_length: 12
j_call: TRBJ2-5

cdr3_aa: CAWNRDPGGAFF
cdr3_nt: TGTGCCTGGAACCGGGACCCCGGAGGAGCTTTCTTT
v_call: TRBV30
clone_size: -
d_call: -
cdr3_length: 12
j_call: TRBJ1-1

cdr3_aa: CSPAGGADMNTGELFF
cdr3_nt: TGCAGTCCAGCAGGGGGGGCTGATATGAACACCGGGGAGCTGTTTTTT
v_call: TRBV20-1
clone_size: few
d_call: -
cdr3_length: 16
j_call: TRBJ2-2

cdr3_aa: CASSLAGYSPLHF
cdr3_nt: TGCGCCAGCAGCTTGGCCGGGTATTCACCCCTCCACTTT
v_call: TRBV5-1
clone_size: -
d_call: -
cdr3_length: 13
j_call: TRBJ1-6

cdr3_aa: CSAQVAGVMNTEAFF
cdr3_nt: TGCAGTGCTCAGGTCGCAGGGGTCATGAACACTGAAGCTTTCTTT
v_call: TRBV20-1
clone_size: -
d_call: -
cdr3_length: 15
j_call: TRBJ1-1

cdr3_aa: CSVEDQPQSYEQYF
cdr3_nt: TGCAGCGTTGAGGATCAGCCTCAGTCCTACGAGCAGTACTTC
v_call: TRBV29-1
clone_size: -
d_call: -
cdr3_length: 14
j_call: TRBJ2-7

cdr3_aa: CASQISGSTNEQFF
cdr3_nt: TGTGCCAGCCAAATTAGCGGGAGTACGAATGAGCAGTTCTTC
v_call: TRBV12-3/TRBV12-4
clone_size: -
d_call: TRBD2
cdr3_length: 14
j_call: TRBJ2-1

cdr3_aa: CASSPTGVAYEQYF
cdr3_nt: TGTGCCAGCAGCCCGACAGGGGTTGCCTACGAGCAGTACTTC
v_call: TRBV3-1
clone_size: -
d_call: TRBD1
cdr3_length: 14
j_call: TRBJ2-7

cdr3_aa: CSAPAAGYGYTF
cdr3_nt: TGCAGTGCTCCAGCAGCGGGCTATGGCTACACCTTC
v_call: TRBV20-1
clone_size: few
d_call: -
cdr3_length: 12
j_call: TRBJ1-2

cdr3_aa: CASSLTGGADGELFF
cdr3_nt: TGCGCCAGCAGCCTTACAGGGGGCGCTGACGGGGAGCTGTTTTTT
v_call: TRBV5-1
clone_size: -
d_call: TRBD1
cdr3_length: 15
j_call: TRBJ2-2

cdr3_aa: CASSPLLAVEQYF
cdr3_nt: TGTGCCAGCAGCCCACTACTAGCGGTTGAGCAGTACTTC
v_call: TRBV3-1
clone_size: -
d_call: TRBD2
cdr3_length: 13
j_call: TRBJ2-5

cdr3_aa: CASSWSRDGDKQYF
cdr3_nt: TGTGCCAGCAGTTGGAGCCGGGACGGGGATAAGCAGTACTTC
v_call: TRBV6-6
clone_size: -
d_call: -
cdr3_length: 14
j_call: TRBJ2-7

cdr3_aa: CASSFRDEGGNEQFF
cdr3_nt: TGTGCCAGCAGCTTTAGGGACGAGGGGGGCAATGAGCAGTTCTTC
v_call: TRBV13
clone_size: -
d_call: -
cdr3_length: 15
j_call: TRBJ2-1

cdr3_aa: CASSEYNRGGGTDTQYF
cdr3_nt: TGTGCCAGCAGTGAATATAATCGGGGCGGGGGCACAGATACGCAGTATTTT
v_call: TRBV25-1
clone_size: -
d_call: -
cdr3_length: 17
j_call: TRBJ2-3

cdr3_aa: CSASLGEQYF
cdr3_nt: TGCAGTGCTAGTTTGGGCGAGCAGTACTTC
v_call: TRBV20-1
clone_size: few
d_call: -
cdr3_length: 10
j_call: TRBJ2-7

cdr3_aa: CASQGQPYEQYF
cdr3_nt: TGTGCCAGCCAAGGACAGCCCTACGAGCAGTACTTC
v_call: TRBV7-8
clone_size: -
d_call: -
cdr3_length: 12
j_call: TRBJ2-7

cdr3_aa: CASRLLSGGAYNEQYF
cdr3_nt: TGTGCCAGCAGACTATTAAGCGGGGGGGCCTACAATGAGCAGTACTTC
v_call: TRBV12-3/TRBV12-4
clone_size: -
d_call: TRBD2
cdr3_length: 16
j_call: TRBJ2-7

cdr3_aa: CASSPLTSGGDEQFF
cdr3_nt: TGCGCCAGCAGCCCGTTAACTAGCGGGGGTGATGAGCAGTTCTTC
v_call: TRBV5-1
clone_size: -
d_call: TRBD2
cdr3_length: 15
j_call: TRBJ2-1

cdr3_aa: CASTLIGGEGYGYTF
cdr3_nt: TGTGCCAGCACCTTAATTGGGGGGGAGGGGTATGGCTACACCTTC
v_call: TRBV7-2
clone_size: few
d_call: -
cdr3_length: 15
j_call: TRBJ1-2

cdr3_aa: CASSQDGGTSGHEQFF
cdr3_nt: TGTGCCAGCAGCCAAGACGGAGGGACTAGCGGACATGAGCAGTTCTTC
v_call: TRBV3-1
clone_size: -
d_call: TRBD2
cdr3_length: 16
j_call: TRBJ2-1

cdr3_aa: CSVELGGGQAFF
cdr3_nt: TGCAGCGTTGAATTGGGCGGAGGACAAGCTTTCTTT
v_call: TRBV29-1
clone_size: -
d_call: -
cdr3_length: 12
j_call: TRBJ1-1